Below are 31 T cell receptor beta chains sequenced from a single sample in a study of T cell clonality in common variable immunodeficiency. Generated by immunoSEQ multiplex PCR, the TCRdb table keeps only in-frame clones and is missing some. Listed here are some 40,000 clones without any singletons, the top ten holding approximately 3.6%. The specimen was peripheral blood mononuclear cells. The receptor source for this set is a person aged 18 to 70 in good health.

On this clone itself: The read comes to an end 3 residues before the CDR3 does, leaving the germline J gene to fill in the end. The chain carries TRBV5-1 and TRBJ2-2; 7 bases are a match to TRBD1. CDR3 length: 15 residues. CDR1 and CDR2 from the germline V gene are SGHRS and YFSETQ. The CDR3 reads CASSLVGTANEKLFF. CDR3 DNA, as far as it was read: TGCGCCAGCAGCTTGGTTGGGACAGCTAATGAAAAG. Variable domain in full (rest from reference TRBV5-1 and TRBJ2-2): KAGVTQTPRYLIKTRGQQVTLSCSPISGHRSVSWYQQTPGQGLQFLFEYFSETQRNKGNFPGRFSGRQFSNSRSEMNVSTLELGDSALYLCASSLVGTANEKLFFGEGSRLTVL.

This clone was found many times. Germline is not matched at one junction end, which may reflect a read error. Coverage ceases 3 residues before the CDR3 finishes, and the germline J gene fills in the end. The chain carries TRBV5-1 and TRBJ1-6; D not resolved. CDR3 length equals 13 residues. Germline CDR1 reads SGHRS; CDR2 reads YFSETQ. CDR3: CASSLAGSSPLHF. The CDR3 DNA, read in part, is TGCGCCAGCAGTTTGGCAGGTTCTTCACCC.

At least ten counts were recorded for this clone. With the read ending 3 residues before the CDR3 end, the germline J gene is used to fill in that end. This chain connects TRBV7-3 to TRBJ2-7; 8 positions match TRBD1. CDR3 size: 14 residues. Trimming took 5 bases from V and 5 from J; bases not matched to a gene: 8. Per the germline V gene, CDR1 is SGHTA and CDR2 is FQGTGA. The CDR3 here is CASSRYQGADEQYF. CDR3 DNA, as far as it was read: TGTGCCAGCAGCCGCTATCAGGGGGCGGACGAG.

Ten or more counts support this clone. Since a much larger clone is just one base distant, this may be a read error. The sequenced fragment ends 3 residues before the CDR3 boundary, so the rest is inferred from the germline J gene. The chain has TRBV5-6 and TRBJ2-2; possible D gene TRBD1, 5 bases. The germline V gene has CDR1 SGHDT and CDR2 YYEEEE. CDR3 length: 15 amino acids. The CDR3 reads CASSLGASGANVLFF. CDR3 DNA (partial): TGTGCCAGCAGCTTGGGGGCCTCTGGGGCCAACGTG.

This clone was seen many times. The observed sequence ends 3 residues before the CDR3 terminus, with the missing tail filled in from the germline J gene. The gene calls are TRBV20-1 and TRBJ1-2; D is uncertain. The V and J ends lost 0 bases and 6 bases respectively, with 11 bases between them. The CDR3 length is 13 residues. Per the germline V gene, CDR1 is DFQATT and CDR2 is SNEGSKA (reference sequence). The CDR3 protein is CSARDLLGNGYTF. CDR3 DNA (partial): TGCAGTGCTAGAGATCTCTTGGGCAATGGC.

About this clone itself: The read gets to within 3 residues of the CDR3 end, and the germline J gene fills in the rest. The chain links TRBV18 to TRBJ2-7, with 7 bases aligning to TRBD1. The CDR3 sequence is 15 residues long. With V trimmed by 0 bases and J by 4 bases, 6 bases remained unmatched. Germline V gene sequence: CDR1 KGHSH, CDR2 LQKENI. The part of the CDR3 DNA that was read is TGTGCCAGCTCACCACCAGGGACAGCTTTTTACGAG. Translating gives CASSPPGTAFYE. The full CDR3 is CASSPPGTAFYEQYF.

This clone was counted many times. Read sequence stops 3 residues before the CDR3 end, and the germline J gene provides the missing end. The chain couples TRBV20-1 to TRBJ2-3; weak D call: TRBD1 (6 bases). The germline CDR1 and CDR2 sequences are DFQATT and SNEGSKA (reference sequence). The CDR3 contains 15 residues. Trimming removed 3 bases at V and 2 bases at J, with 15 bases between. The CDR3 sequence: CSASRVGAFTDTQYF. Partial CDR3 DNA: TGCAGTGCTAGTAGAGTGGGGGCTTTCACAGATACG.

This clone was seen more than once but under ten times. The CDR3 end falls 3 residues outside the read, so it is completed with the germline J gene. V is TRBV20-1 and J is TRBJ1-2, with 8 bases matching TRBD1. The trim removed 1 base at V and 0 bases at J, leaving 7 bases unmatched. CDR1 and CDR2 from the germline V gene are DFQATT and SNEGSKA (reference sequence). CDR3 length equals 16 residues. Partial CDR3 DNA: TGCAGTGCTAGAGGGGACAGGCCATTAGCTAACTATGGC. This sequence encodes CSARGDRPLANYG. The whole CDR3 protein reads CSARGDRPLANYGYTF.

This clone was recorded many times. From the germline J gene comes the end of the CDR3, since the read stops 3 residues before it. V is TRBV5-1 and J is TRBJ1-3; 8 bases match TRBD1. Germline trimming cut 5 bases from V and 0 bases from J; bases unmatched to any gene: 4. Germline V lookup: CDR1 SGHRS, CDR2 YFSETQ. The CDR3 has 15 residues. This CDR3 reads CASRRDRGSGNTIYF. CDR3 DNA, as far as it was read: TGCGCCAGCAGGCGTGACAGGGGCTCTGGAAACACC.

About this clone: The read falls 3 residues short of the CDR3 end, and the missing part is taken from the germline J gene. This chain joins TRBV5-1 and TRBJ2-3; possibly TRBD1 for D (5 bases). The CDR3 sequence is 15 residues long. The germline V gene has CDR1 SGHRS and CDR2 YFSETQ. Here the CDR3 reads CASSPLRDLRETQYF. The DNA read from the CDR3 is TGCGCCAGCAGTCCCCTCAGGGATCTGCGAGAGACG.

This clone was picked up many times. The missing CDR3 end, 3 residues past where the read stops, is filled in from the germline J gene. This sequence joins TRBV7-9 and TRBJ1-2; 8 bases align to TRBD1. This CDR3 has 14 amino acids. The trim removed 3 bases at V and 4 bases at J, leaving 4 bases unmatched. In germline, CDR1 is SEHNR, CDR2 FQNEAQ (reference sequence). Incomplete CDR3 DNA: TGTGCCAGCAGCTTCGGACAGGGACCCTATGGC. Its protein product is CASSFGQGPYG. The full CDR3 is CASSFGQGPYGYTF.

This clone was recorded many times. The observed sequence ends 3 residues before the CDR3 terminus, with the missing tail filled in from the germline J gene. The rearrangement links TRBV19 to TRBJ2-1; 9 nucleotides agree with TRBD2. After removal of 6 bases from V and 8 bases from J, the junction contained 5 bases not matched to a gene. This CDR3 contains 13 residues. CDR1 and CDR2 (germline): LNHDA, SQIVND (reference sequence). Incomplete CDR3 DNA: TGTGCCAGTAGGTTAGCGGGAGTGCATGAG. It translates to CASRLAGVHE. The complete CDR3 sequence is CASRLAGVHEQFF. The full variable domain, completed using reference TRBV19 and TRBJ2-1, is DGGITQSPKYLFRKEGQNVTLSCEQNLNHDAMYWYRQDPGQGLRLIYYSQIVNDFQKGDIAEGYSVSREKKESFPLTVTSAQKNPTAFYLCASRLAGVHEQFFGPGTRLTVL.

At least ten counts were recorded for this clone. The read ends 3 residues before the CDR3 terminus; that terminus is restored from the germline J gene. The chain employs TRBV6-1 and TRBJ2-1, with 9 bases that match TRBD2. CDR1 MNHNS and CDR2 SASEGT come from the germline V gene. The CDR3 sequence is 16 residues long. After removal of 4 bases from V and 0 bases from J, the junction contained 4 bases not matched to a gene. The CDR3 bases that were read are TGTGCCAGCAGTGGAAAACTAGCGGGCTCCTACAATGAG. It yields the protein CASSGKLAGSYNE. Given in full, the CDR3 is CASSGKLAGSYNEQFF.

In its sample, this clone was seen many times. The read terminates 3 residues before the CDR3 end, so the remaining end is supplied by the germline J gene. The genes are TRBV20-1 and TRBJ1-4, with 8 positions matching TRBD1. The junction had 7 bases not matched to a gene; V was cut back by 6 bases and J by 7 bases. Germline CDR1 reads DFQATT; CDR2 reads SNEGSKA (reference sequence). The CDR3 consists of 13 residues. The CDR3 DNA, read in part, is TGCAGTGCCAGGACAGGGAATTCTGAAAAA. Its translation: CSARTGNSEK. The entire CDR3 reads CSARTGNSEKLFF.

At least ten counts were recorded for this clone. The DNA ends 3 residues before the CDR3 does, and the rest of the CDR3 is filled in from the germline J gene. This chain uses TRBV6-1 with TRBJ2-5, with TRBD2 matching over 12 bases. Germline values: CDR1 MNHNS, CDR2 SASEGT. V gave up 2 bases and J gave up 4 bases; unmatched junction bases: 5. The CDR3 consists of 16 residues. CDR3 bases read: TGTGCCAGCAGTGAATTCGGACTAGCGGGGCGAGAGACC. This translates into CASSEFGLAGRET. The CDR3, in full, reads CASSEFGLAGRETQYF.

There are a few counts of this clone. The CDR3 end is not reached by the read, which stops 3 residues before it; the germline J gene fills it in. J is TRBJ1-1 and V is TRBV7-8; the match to TRBD1 covers 7 bases. Germline V CDR1 and CDR2: SGHVS, FQNEAQ. There are 17 residues in the CDR3. The V segment lost 3 bases and the J segment 6 bases; nucleotides outside the gene matches: 16. Incomplete CDR3 DNA: TGTGCCAGCAGCTTGGGGCGGGACAGCAAGAGGCGAGCTGAA. It is translated as CASSLGRDSKRRAE. The CDR3 as a whole reads CASSLGRDSKRRAEAFF.

This clone was observed at least ten times. The read ends 3 residues before the CDR3 terminus; that terminus is restored from the germline J gene. The chain links TRBV20-1 to TRBJ2-5; 9 bases are shared with TRBD2. The CDR3 has 14 amino acids. The trim removed 4 bases at V and 0 bases at J, leaving 3 bases unmatched. CDR1 is DFQATT, CDR2 SNEGSKA, per germline (reference sequence). CDR3 in amino acids: CSATAGGHQETQYF. CDR3 DNA, as far as it was read: TGCAGTGCTACAGCGGGAGGCCACCAAGAGACC.

This clone was observed at least ten times. The read comes to an end 3 residues before the CDR3 does, leaving the germline J gene to fill in the end. The chain has TRBV14 and TRBJ1-2, with a possible D match to TRBD1 (5 bases). V was clipped by 2 bases and J by 4 bases, with 17 bases between them. Germline CDR1 reads SGHDN; CDR2 reads FVKESK. This CDR3 contains 16 residues. CDR3: CASSQLRTGDSYGYTF. The CDR3 DNA, read in part, is TGTGCCAGCAGCCAACTTCGGACGGGGGACTCCTATGGC.

The table lists this clone with many counts. The read terminates 3 residues before the CDR3 end, so the remaining end is supplied by the germline J gene. The V call is TRBV6-2 or TRBV6-3, the J call TRBJ1-1, with D unresolved. The CDR3 contains 13 residues. The germline V and J ends were trimmed by 6 bases and 6 bases, with 14 bases remaining between them. Germline-derived CDR1 and CDR2 are MNHEY and SVGEGT. CDR3 DNA, as far as it was read: TGTGCCAGCAGACTAGGGAACTGGGCTGAA. This sequence encodes CASRLGNWAE. The full-length CDR3 reads as CASRLGNWAEAFF.

This clone was detected ten times or more. Read sequence stops 3 residues before the CDR3 end, and the germline J gene provides the missing end. V and J are TRBV29-1 and TRBJ2-7, with 9 bases lining up with TRBD1. The CDR3 extends over 13 amino acids. Germline assignment: CDR1 SQVTM and CDR2 ANQGSEA. V lost 7 bases and J lost 1; bases outside the gene matches: 5. The part of the CDR3 DNA that was read is TGCAGCGGCAGAGGACAGGGGTCCTACGAG. It specifies CSGRGQGSYE. The entire CDR3 protein is CSGRGQGSYEQYF.

In regard to this clone: The read terminates 3 residues ahead of where the CDR3 ends, so the germline J gene completes it. The chain joins TRBV7-6 to TRBJ1-2; 10 bases are shared with TRBD1. CDR3 size: 15 residues. The germline V gene encodes CDR1 SGHVS and CDR2 FNYEAQ. The junction had 9 bases not matched to a gene; V was cut back by 5 bases and J by 6 bases. CDR3 DNA (partial): TGTGCCAGCAGCCTGAATCCGGGACAGGGGAATGGC. Translated: CASSLNPGQGNG. The entire CDR3 protein is CASSLNPGQGNGYTF.

This clone was observed at least ten times. The read ends 3 residues shy of where the CDR3 ends; the end is completed using the germline J gene. The gene calls are TRBV7-6 and TRBJ2-5; 7 positions match TRBD2. Germline V gives CDR1 SGHVS, CDR2 FNYEAQ. The CDR3 runs 14 residues. V dropped 1 base and J dropped 4; count of bases not matched to a gene: 3. CDR3 bases read: TGTGCCAGCAGCTTAGGGGCTAGCGGAGAGACC. This translates into CASSLGASGET. The CDR3 as a whole reads CASSLGASGETQYF.

This clone was counted many times. The read stops 3 residues short of the end of the CDR3; the missing end is completed from the germline J gene. The chain uses TRBV10-3 and TRBJ2-4, with D maybe TRBD2 (6 bases). The CDR3 has 18 residues. From germline, CDR1 is ENHRY and CDR2 SYGVKD. With 2 bases removed from V and 5 bases from J, the gap between germline ends came to 22 bases. The CDR3 reads CAISEGWQGYGGENIQYF. The CDR3 DNA, read in part, is TGTGCCATCAGTGAGGGATGGCAAGGATATGGAGGGGAAAACATT.

The sample holds a few counts of this clone. The read comes to an end 3 residues before the CDR3 does, leaving the germline J gene to fill in the end. The V and J genes are TRBV19 and TRBJ2-5, with a weak D call TRBD1 (5 bases). The CDR3 loop spans 11 amino acids. V lost 9 bases and J 4 bases, leaving 9 bases between the germline ends. Per the germline V gene, CDR1 is LNHDA and CDR2 is SQIVND (reference sequence). CDR3 in amino acids: CASKQGETQYF. The part of the CDR3 DNA that was read is TGTGCCAGCAAGCAGGGAGAGACC.

There are a few counts of this clone. The missing CDR3 end, 3 residues past where the read stops, is filled in from the germline J gene. The chain recombines TRBV10-2 with TRBJ1-1; TRBD1 aligns across 8 bases. V was pared by 9 bases and J by 6 bases, with 9 bases of the junction left unmatched. The CDR3 contains 13 residues. Germline CDR1 is WSHSY and CDR2 is SAAADI. The CDR3 reads CASGPTGDAEAFF. CDR3 bases read: TGCGCCAGTGGCCCGACAGGGGACGCTGAA.

This clone was picked up many times. The CDR3 loop reads CASSVEYRTAGNTIYF. The covered CDR3 bases are TGTGCCAGCAGTGTAGAATACAGGACAGCTGGAAACACC. The chain links TRBV6-1 to TRBJ1-3; tentative D call: TRBD1 (6 bases). The missing CDR3 end, 3 residues past where the read stops, is filled in from the germline J gene. The CDR3 spans 16 residues. Looked up from germline, CDR1 is MNHNS and CDR2 is SASEGT. V lost 4 bases and J lost 2, with 15 bases in between.

There are many counts of this clone. The CDR3 goes on 3 residues after the read ends, and that part is filled in from the germline J gene. This sequence joins TRBV20-1 and TRBJ2-7; unclear D gene. Looked up from germline, CDR1 is DFQATT and CDR2 is SNEGSKA (reference sequence). This CDR3 region has 11 residues. Trimming removed 5 bases from V and 3 bases from J, with 8 bases in between. The sequenced CDR3 bases are TGCAGTGCTGGGCTGGTCTACGAG. Translated, it gives CSAGLVYE. The full CDR3 protein reads CSAGLVYEQYF.

Worth noting for this clone: The DNA ends 3 residues before the CDR3 does, and the rest of the CDR3 is filled in from the germline J gene. The genes are TRBV18 and TRBJ2-3; the D is unclear. The ends were cut back, 6 bases at V and 5 bases at J, with 15 bases in the middle. Germline V lookup: CDR1 KGHSH, CDR2 LQKENI. The CDR3 is made up of 14 amino acids. CDR3 DNA (partial): TGTGCCAGCTCGCCCCAGTTTGCGGTAGATACG. As protein: CASSPQFAVDT. The CDR3, in full, reads CASSPQFAVDTQYF.

This clone was seen many times. The CDR3 goes on 3 residues after the read ends, and that part is filled in from the germline J gene. The chain carries TRBV7-2 and TRBJ2-4, with a weak D call TRBD1 (5 bases). Trimming cost V 6 bases and J 1 base, with 10 bases left between them. In germline, CDR1 is SGHTA, CDR2 FQGNSA. The CDR3 consists of 14 residues. The part of the CDR3 DNA that was read is TGTGCCAGCAGAGGGGTAGATGCCAAAAACATT. This gives the protein CASRGVDAKNI. The full-length CDR3 reads as CASRGVDAKNIQYF.

This clone was picked up many times. The DNA ends 3 residues before the CDR3 does, and the rest of the CDR3 is filled in from the germline J gene. This chain joins TRBV30 and TRBJ2-5, with TRBD1 identical over 8 bases. The CDR3 has 15 amino acids. V shed 3 bases, J shed 2 bases, and the junction held 8 bases outside the gene matches. Germline V gene lookup returns CDR1 GTSNPN and CDR2 SVGIG (reference sequence). CDR3 region: CAWSAGTGGQETQYF. CDR3 bases read: TGTGCCTGGAGCGCAGGGACAGGCGGGCAAGAGACC.

This clone showed up many times. The read falls 3 residues short of the CDR3 end, and the missing part is taken from the germline J gene. The V and J genes are TRBV5-4 and TRBJ2-3; TRBD1 might be the D (5 bases). The CDR3 runs to 14 residues. The germline CDR1 and CDR2 sequences are SGHNT and YYREEE (reference sequence). Trimming left V 0 bases short and J 2 bases short, with 7 bases between. CDR3 bases read: TGTGCCAGCAGCTTGGGACAGATCACAGATACG. Its translation is CASSLGQITDT. The whole CDR3 sequence reads CASSLGQITDTQYF.